Shown below are 6 T cell receptor beta chains from a single sample sequenced in a study of blood T cell repertoires in COVID-19. Clones were read by immunoSEQ multiplex PCR, and TCRdb kept only the in-frame ones, dropping some. The sample lists about 440,000 clones, approximately 90% occurring once. The sequenced material came from peripheral blood. All receptors come from a woman younger than 45 with acute or convalescent COVID-19.

V gene TRBV28 combines with J gene TRBJ1-1, with D perhaps TRBD1 (5 bases). CDR1 MDHEN and CDR2 SYDVKM come from the germline V gene. The V and J ends lost 3 bases and 3 bases respectively, with 11 bases between them. The CDR3 covers 14 residues. CDR3 region: CASSFPGIHTEAFF. DNA of the CDR3: TGTGCCAGCAGTTTCCCAGGGATACACACTGAAGCTTTCTTT.

The chain recombines TRBV28 with TRBJ2-1, with 11 bases aligning to TRBD2. The CDR3 length is 15 residues. The V and J ends lost 5 bases and 10 bases, in that order; junction bases with no gene match: 10. CDR1 MDHEN and CDR2 SYDVKM come from the germline V gene. CDR3 in DNA: TGTGCCAGCAGTATCCGACTAGCGGGGACACACGAGCAGTTCTTC. The encoded protein is CASSIRLAGTHEQFF.

V and J are TRBV12-5 and TRBJ2-3, with TRBD2 matching 11 bases. The length of the CDR3 is 15 residues. Germline V gene sequence: CDR1 LGHNT, CDR2 FRNRAP. The ends lost 6 bases at V and 4 bases at J; junction bases unmatched: 6. CDR3 coding DNA: TGTGCTAGTGGATCGACTAGCGGGGTGGCAGATACGCAGTATTTT. Residues: CASGSTSGVADTQYF.

J is TRBJ1-5 and V is TRBV7-2; no clear D. Looked up from germline, CDR1 is SGHTA and CDR2 is FQGNSA. This CDR3 comprises 18 residues. V lost 4 bases and J lost 0, with 19 bases in between. For the CDR3, the DNA is TGTGCCAGCAGCTCCATCCTATGGTGGGAGAATAGCAATCAGCCCCAGCATTTT. Translation gives CASSSILWWENSNQPQHF.

V is TRBV19 and J is TRBJ2-1, with 7 bases matching TRBD1. The ends lost 5 bases at V and 3 bases at J; junction bases unmatched: 7. CDR1 and CDR2 from the germline V gene are LNHDA and SQIVND (reference sequence). This CDR3 is 15 amino acids long. The CDR3 reads CASSRSGGYYNEQFF. As DNA, the CDR3 is TGTGCCAGTAGTCGGTCAGGGGGTTACTACAATGAGCAGTTCTTC.

The rearrangement uses TRBV27 and TRBJ2-7; TRBD2 matches 7 bases. The junction had 10 bases not matched to a gene; V was cut back by 6 bases and J by 2 bases. This CDR3 has 15 residues. CDR1 is MNHEY, CDR2 SMNVEV, per germline (reference sequence). CDR3 residues: CASRGRGDLTYEQYF. DNA for the CDR3: TGTGCCAGCAGGGGCCGGGGGGACCTTACCTACGAGCAGTACTTC.